This T cell receptor beta chain was sequenced for a study of blood T cell repertoires in COVID-19. Study information: Samples came from the United States, Italy and Spain, spanning acute and convalescent COVID-19.

Sequenced by immunoSEQ multiplex PCR; TCRdb stores in-frame clones only, minus some. Among about 97,000 clones listed, approximately 92% were seen once. Germline CDR1 is KGHDR and CDR2 is SFDVKD. CDR3 length equals 14 residues. With V trimmed by 3 bases and J by 6 bases, 5 bases remained unmatched. The chain joins TRBV24-1 to TRBJ1-2; TRBD1 agrees at 8 bases. What was sequenced was peripheral blood. The TCR comes from a woman aged 50 to 65 with COVID-19, enrolled during active disease. CDR3 region: CATSDGQGIDGYTF. The CDR3 DNA follows: TGTGCCACCAGTGATGGACAGGGTATTGATGGCTACACCTTC.